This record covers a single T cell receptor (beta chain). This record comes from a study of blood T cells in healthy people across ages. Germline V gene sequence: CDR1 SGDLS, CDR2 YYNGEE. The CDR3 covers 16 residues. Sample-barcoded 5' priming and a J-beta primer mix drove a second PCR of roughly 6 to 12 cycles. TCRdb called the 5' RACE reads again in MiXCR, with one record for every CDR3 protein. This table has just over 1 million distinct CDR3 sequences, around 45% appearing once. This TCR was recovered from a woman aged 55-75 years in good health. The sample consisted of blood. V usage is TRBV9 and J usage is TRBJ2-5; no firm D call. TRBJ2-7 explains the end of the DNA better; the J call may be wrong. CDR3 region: CASSVDPGLRPYEQYF. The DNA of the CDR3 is TGTGCCAGCAGCGTAGATCCGGGCCTCAGACCCTACGAGCAGTACTTC.